This TCR beta chain was recorded in a study of cytomegalovirus exposure and HLA in healthy donors. CDR3 length equals 15 residues. Germline CDR1 is MGHRA and CDR2 is YSYEKL. The ends were cut back, 0 bases at V and 10 bases at J, with 13 bases in the middle. A multiplex PCR was run with 60 Vbeta primers and 13 Jbeta primers. Produced via immunoSEQ multiplex PCR; TCRdb's table is partial and in-frame only. The sample shows a few hundred thousand clones, approximately 80% of them seen only once. The sample taken for sequencing was PBMCs. The TCR comes from a man aged 25 to 45 in good health and CMV-seronegative. The chain is built from TRBV4-1 and TRBJ1-6; maybe TRBD1 (5 bases). The CDR3 nucleotides are TGCGCCAGCAGCCAAGAGGCCAGGGTCAAATCACCCCTCCACTTT. This codes for CASSQEARVKSPLHF.